This T cell receptor (beta chain) was identified during a study of identical twins. Study findings and constraints: Abundant beta clonotypes from cord blood had fewer insertions, unlike memory repertoires, which showed none.

This clonotype has only a few counts. Its cognate antigen is unknown. Between the trimmed V and J ends, which lost 1 base and 7 bases, there was a span of 4 bases. This CDR3 is built from 11 residues. A universal primer site was created by template switching, with the cDNA bearing unique molecular identifiers. MiXCR was run by TCRdb on the 5' RACE reads, yielding one entry per CDR3 protein. The table has about 570,000 distinct CDR3 sequences, around 9.6% seen once; the top ten hold 2.5% to 3.5%. This sample was also put to use in a study of yellow fever vaccine responses in identical twins. That report notes: As reported, the vaccine T cell response of twins seemed partly convergent and partly personalized.

The TCR comes from a woman between 18 and 29 years old in good health. The specimen sequenced was PBMCs. The rearrangement links TRBV12-3 or TRBV12-4 to TRBJ1-1; D is ambiguous. The CDR3 is CASSLGDEAFF. The CDR3 bases are TGTGCCAGCAGTTTAGGGGATGAAGCTTTCTTT.